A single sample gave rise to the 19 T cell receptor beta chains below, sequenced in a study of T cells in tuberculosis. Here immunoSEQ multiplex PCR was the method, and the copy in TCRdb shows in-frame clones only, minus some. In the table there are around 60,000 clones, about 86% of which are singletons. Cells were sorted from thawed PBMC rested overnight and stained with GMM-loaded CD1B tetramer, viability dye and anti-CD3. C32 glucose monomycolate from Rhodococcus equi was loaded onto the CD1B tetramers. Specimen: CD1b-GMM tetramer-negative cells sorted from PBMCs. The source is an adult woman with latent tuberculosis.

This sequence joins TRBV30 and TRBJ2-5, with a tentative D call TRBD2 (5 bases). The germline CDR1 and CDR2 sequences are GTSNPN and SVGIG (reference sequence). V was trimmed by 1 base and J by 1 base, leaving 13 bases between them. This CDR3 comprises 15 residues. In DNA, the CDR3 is TGTGCCTGGAGTGCACACCGAGGGTCCCAAGAGACCCAGTACTTC. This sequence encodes CAWSAHRGSQETQYF.

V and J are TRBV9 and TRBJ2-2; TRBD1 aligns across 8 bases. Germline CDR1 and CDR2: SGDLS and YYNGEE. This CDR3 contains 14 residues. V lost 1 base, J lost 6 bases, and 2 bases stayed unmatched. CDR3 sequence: CASSVTTGAGELFF. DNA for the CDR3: TGTGCCAGCAGCGTAACGACAGGGGCCGGGGAGCTGTTTTTT.

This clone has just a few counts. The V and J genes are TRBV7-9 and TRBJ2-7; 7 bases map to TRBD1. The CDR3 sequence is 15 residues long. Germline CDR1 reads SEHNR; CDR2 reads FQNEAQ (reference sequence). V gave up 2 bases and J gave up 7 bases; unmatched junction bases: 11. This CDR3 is CASSLRDSPSGEQYF. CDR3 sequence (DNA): TGTGCCAGCAGCTTACGGGACAGCCCCTCAGGAGAGCAGTACTTC.

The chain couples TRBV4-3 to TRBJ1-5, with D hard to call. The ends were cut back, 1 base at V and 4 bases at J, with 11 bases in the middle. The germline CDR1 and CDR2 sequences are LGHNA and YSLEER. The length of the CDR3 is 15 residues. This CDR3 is CASSQGSAGNQPQHF. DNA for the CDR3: TGCGCCAGCAGCCAAGGATCCGCAGGTAATCAGCCCCAGCATTTT.

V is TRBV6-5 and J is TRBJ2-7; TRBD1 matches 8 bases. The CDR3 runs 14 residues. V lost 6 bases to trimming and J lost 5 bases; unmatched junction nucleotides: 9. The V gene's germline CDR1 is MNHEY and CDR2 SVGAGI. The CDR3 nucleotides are TGTGCCAGCAGCTCTGGACAGGGAATTCACGAGCAGTACTTC. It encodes CASSSGQGIHEQYF.

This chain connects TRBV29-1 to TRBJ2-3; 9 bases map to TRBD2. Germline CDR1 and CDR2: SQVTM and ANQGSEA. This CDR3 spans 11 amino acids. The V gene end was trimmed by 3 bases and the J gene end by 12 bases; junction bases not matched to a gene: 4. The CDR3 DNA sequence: TGCAGCGTTGATGGCGGGGGGGGTCAGTATTTT. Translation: CSVDGGGGQYF.

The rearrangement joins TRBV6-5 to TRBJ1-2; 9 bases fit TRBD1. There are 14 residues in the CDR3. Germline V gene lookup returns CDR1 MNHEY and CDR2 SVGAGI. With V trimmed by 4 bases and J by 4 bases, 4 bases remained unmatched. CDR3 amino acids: CASSSGTGRYGYTF. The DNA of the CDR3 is TGTGCCAGCAGTTCCGGGACAGGGCGCTATGGCTACACCTTC.

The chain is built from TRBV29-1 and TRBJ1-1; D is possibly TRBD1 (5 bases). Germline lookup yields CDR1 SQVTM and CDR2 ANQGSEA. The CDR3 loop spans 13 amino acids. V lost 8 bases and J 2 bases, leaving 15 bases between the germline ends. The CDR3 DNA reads TGCAGCACCTGGAGGGGAGGAAACACTGAAGCTTTCTTT. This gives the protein CSTWRGGNTEAFF.

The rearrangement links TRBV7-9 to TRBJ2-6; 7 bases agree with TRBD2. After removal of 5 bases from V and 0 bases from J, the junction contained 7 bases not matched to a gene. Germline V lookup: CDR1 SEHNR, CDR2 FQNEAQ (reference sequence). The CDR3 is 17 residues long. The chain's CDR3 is CASSREELLSGANVLTF. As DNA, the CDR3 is TGTGCCAGCAGCCGGGAGGAGCTACTCTCTGGGGCCAACGTCCTGACTTTC.

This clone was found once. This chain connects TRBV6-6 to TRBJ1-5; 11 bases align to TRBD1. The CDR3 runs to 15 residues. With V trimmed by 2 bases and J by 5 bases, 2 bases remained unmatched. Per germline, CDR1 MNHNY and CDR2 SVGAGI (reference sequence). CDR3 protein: CASSYGGQGDQPQHF. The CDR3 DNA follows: TGTGCCAGCAGTTACGGGGGACAGGGGGATCAGCCCCAGCATTTT.

The CDR3 spells CAWSRAYGYTF. The CDR3 nucleotides read TGTGCCTGGAGCAGGGCCTATGGCTACACCTTC. The chain has TRBV30 and TRBJ1-2; tentatively, D is TRBD1 (5 bases). Germline lookup yields CDR1 GTSNPN and CDR2 SVGIG (reference sequence). Trimming removed 3 bases at V and 4 bases at J, with 6 bases between. The CDR3 runs to 11 residues.

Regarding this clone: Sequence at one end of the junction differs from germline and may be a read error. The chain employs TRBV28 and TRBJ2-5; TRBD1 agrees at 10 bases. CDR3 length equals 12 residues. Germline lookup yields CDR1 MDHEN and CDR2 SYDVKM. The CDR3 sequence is CRRTGGRETQYF. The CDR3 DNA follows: TGCCGCCGGACAGGGGGGCGGGAGACCCAGTACTTC.

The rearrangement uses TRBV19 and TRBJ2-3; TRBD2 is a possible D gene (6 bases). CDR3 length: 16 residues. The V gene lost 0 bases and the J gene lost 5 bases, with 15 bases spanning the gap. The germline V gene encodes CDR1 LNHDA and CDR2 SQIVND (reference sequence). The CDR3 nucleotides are TGTGCCAGTAGTATAGATCGGCAGGGAGGTGGAGATACGCAGTATTTT. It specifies CASSIDRQGGGDTQYF. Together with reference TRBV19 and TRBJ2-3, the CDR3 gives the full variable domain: DGGITQSPKYLFRKEGQNVTLSCEQNLNHDAMYWYRQDPGQGLRLIYYSQIVNDFQKGDIAEGYSVSREKKESFPLTVTSAQKNPTAFYLCASSIDRQGGGDTQYFGPGTRLTVL.

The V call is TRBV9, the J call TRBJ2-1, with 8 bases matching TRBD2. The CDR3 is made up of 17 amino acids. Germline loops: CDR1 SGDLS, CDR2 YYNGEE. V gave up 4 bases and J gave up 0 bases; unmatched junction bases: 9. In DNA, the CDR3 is TGTGCCAGCAGCTTAGATTTCGCGGGAGGCTCCTACAATGAGCAGTTCTTC. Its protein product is CASSLDFAGGSYNEQFF.

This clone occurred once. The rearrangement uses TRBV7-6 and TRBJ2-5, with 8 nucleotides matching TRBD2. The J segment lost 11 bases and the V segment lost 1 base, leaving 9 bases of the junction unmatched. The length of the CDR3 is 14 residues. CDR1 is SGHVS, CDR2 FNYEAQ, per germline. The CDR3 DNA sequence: TGTGCCAGCAGCTTAGGACAGCCGGGGGGGGAGCAGTACTTC. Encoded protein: CASSLGQPGGEQYF.

DNA for the CDR3: TGTGCCATCAGCTCCGGGACTAGCGGGGGGAGCTCCTACAATGAGCAGTTCTTC. Its translation is CAISSGTSGGSSYNEQFF. The V and J genes are TRBV10-3 and TRBJ2-1; 15 bases map to TRBD2. V was pared by 6 bases and J by 0 bases, with 6 bases of the junction left unmatched. Germline-derived CDR1 and CDR2 are ENHRY and SYGVKD. The CDR3 contains 18 residues.

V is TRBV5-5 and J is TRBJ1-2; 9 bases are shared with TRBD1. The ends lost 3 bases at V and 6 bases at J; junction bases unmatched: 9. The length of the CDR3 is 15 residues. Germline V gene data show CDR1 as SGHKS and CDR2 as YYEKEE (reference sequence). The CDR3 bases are TGTGCCAGCAGCTCGAAGCTCCGGGACAGGGATGGCTACACCTTC. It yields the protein CASSSKLRDRDGYTF.

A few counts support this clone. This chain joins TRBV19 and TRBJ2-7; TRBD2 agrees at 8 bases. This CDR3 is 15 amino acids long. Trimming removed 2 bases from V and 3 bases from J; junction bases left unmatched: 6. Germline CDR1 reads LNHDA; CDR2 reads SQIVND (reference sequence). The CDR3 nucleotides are TGTGCCAGTAGTATACTAGCGGGTGCTTTCTACGAGCAGTACTTC. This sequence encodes CASSILAGAFYEQYF.

CDR3 coding DNA: TGTGCCAGCAGTTTATCTACAGGGGGCTATCAGCCCCAGCATTTT. Translated, it gives CASSLSTGGYQPQHF. The V and J genes are TRBV28 and TRBJ1-5, with 9 bases that match TRBD1. CDR1 and CDR2 from the germline V gene are MDHEN and SYDVKM. The CDR3 runs 15 residues. The J segment lost 5 bases and the V segment lost 1 base, leaving 3 bases of the junction unmatched. Drawing the rest from reference TRBV28 and TRBJ1-5, the complete variable domain is DVKVTQSSRYLVKRTGEKVFLECVQDMDHENMFWYRQDPGLGLRLIYFSYDVKMKEKGDIPEGYSVSREKKERFSLILESASTNQTSMYLCASSLSTGGYQPQHFGDGTRLSIL.